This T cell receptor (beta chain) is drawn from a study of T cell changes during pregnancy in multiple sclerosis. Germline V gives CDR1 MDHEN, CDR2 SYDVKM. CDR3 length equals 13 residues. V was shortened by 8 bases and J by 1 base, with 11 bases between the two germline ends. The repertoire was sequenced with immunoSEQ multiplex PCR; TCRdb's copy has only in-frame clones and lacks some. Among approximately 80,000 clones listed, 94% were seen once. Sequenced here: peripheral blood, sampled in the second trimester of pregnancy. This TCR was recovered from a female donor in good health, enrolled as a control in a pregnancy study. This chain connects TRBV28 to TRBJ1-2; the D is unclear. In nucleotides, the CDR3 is TGTGCCAGCCGTGGAGCGATTAACTATGGCTACACCTTC. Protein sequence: CASRGAINYGYTF.